These 10 T cell receptor beta chains were sequenced from one sample in a study of cytomegalovirus exposure and HLA in healthy donors. The protocol was immunoSEQ multiplex PCR, while the TCRdb copy is restricted to in-frame clones and leaves out a portion. This sample has tens of thousands of clones; approximately 96% occur once, and the top ten carry approximately 0.9%. Sequencing was done on a sample of PBMCs. The receptors were sampled from a man aged 18 to 35 in good health and CMV-seronegative.

The V call is TRBV6-1, the J call TRBJ2-7, with 8 bases lining up with TRBD2. J lost 1 base, V lost 6 bases, and 5 bases had no gene match. The germline gives CDR1 MNHNS, CDR2 SASEGT. This CDR3 is 14 amino acids long. This chain's CDR3 is CASSVGGESYEQYF. CDR3 coding DNA: TGTGCCAGCAGCGTCGGGGGGGAGTCCTACGAGCAGTACTTC.

This chain links TRBV28 with TRBJ2-2; tentative D call: TRBD2 (6 bases). CDR1 is MDHEN and CDR2 is SYDVKM in the germline V gene. Trimming removed 2 bases from V and 1 base from J, with 17 bases in between. This CDR3 contains 18 residues. The DNA for the CDR3 is TGTGCCAGCAGTTTAGGCCGCCCCGGGACTCTGAACACCGGGGAGCTGTTTTTT. This sequence encodes CASSLGRPGTLNTGELFF.

The rearrangement joins TRBV28 to TRBJ2-1; the match to TRBD2 covers 15 bases. The CDR3 sequence is 17 residues long. Looked up from germline, CDR1 is MDHEN and CDR2 is SYDVKM. Trimming at V came to 3 bases and at J to 10 bases, leaving 10 bases not matched to a gene. CDR3 sequence reads: CASSFSGLAGGSWEQFF. CDR3 sequence (DNA): TGTGCCAGCAGTTTTTCCGGACTAGCGGGAGGGTCATGGGAGCAGTTCTTC.

The J gene is TRBJ2-5, the V gene TRBV4-2; D is perhaps TRBD1 (6 bases). The CDR3 sequence is 14 residues long. V was shortened by 5 bases and J by 2 bases, with 12 bases between the two germline ends. CDR1 and CDR2 (germline): LGHNA, YNFKEQ. DNA for the CDR3: TGTGCCAGCAGCGAGCGGACAGATCAAGAGACCCAGTACTTC. Translating gives CASSERTDQETQYF.

With respect to this clone: Distinct nucleotide sequences in the sample also encode this CDR3. The chain links TRBV7-9 to TRBJ2-1; TRBD1 matches 9 bases. Germline V lookup: CDR1 SEHNR, CDR2 FQNEAQ (reference sequence). The CDR3 spans 17 residues. V lost 6 bases and J lost 8; bases outside the gene matches: 17. CDR3 amino acids: CASSPIPGQGIYHEQFF. CDR3 nucleotide sequence: TGTGCCAGCAGTCCTATCCCGGGACAGGGAATTTATCATGAGCAGTTCTTC.

This clone was recorded once. The genes are TRBV13 and TRBJ2-3; possibly TRBD2 for D (5 bases). V was clipped by 4 bases and J by 0 bases, with 8 bases between them. CDR1 is PRHDT, CDR2 FYEKMQ, per germline (reference sequence). CDR3 length: 14 amino acids. CDR3 residues: CASSSRDSTDTQYF. As DNA, the CDR3 is TGTGCCAGCAGCTCTCGGGATAGCACAGATACGCAGTATTTT.

The J gene is TRBJ2-7, the V gene TRBV4-2; 10 bases line up with TRBD1. V gave up 3 bases and J gave up 1 base; unmatched junction bases: 0. CDR3 length equals 14 residues. Germline assignment: CDR1 LGHNA and CDR2 YNFKEQ. The CDR3 loop is CASSQGQGSYEQYF. CDR3 sequence (DNA): TGTGCCAGCAGCCAGGGACAGGGGTCCTACGAGCAGTACTTC.

The chain couples TRBV6-6 to TRBJ2-1; the match to TRBD2 covers 13 bases. The CDR3 is made up of 16 amino acids. The germline gives CDR1 MNHNY, CDR2 SVGAGI (reference sequence). J was trimmed by 7 bases and V by 5 bases; bases with no gene match: 8. The CDR3 loop reads CASSPSTSGRPNEQFF. The CDR3 DNA reads as TGTGCCAGCAGTCCATCGACTAGCGGGAGGCCTAATGAGCAGTTCTTC.

The genes are TRBV9 and TRBJ1-4; a weak D match, TRBD1 (6 bases). V was cut by 0 bases and J by 8 bases, with 14 bases left in between. The length of the CDR3 is 15 residues. Germline values: CDR1 SGDLS, CDR2 YYNGEE. CDR3 loop: CASSVEGTGGEKLFF. In DNA, the CDR3 is TGTGCCAGCAGCGTAGAGGGGACGGGGGGCGAAAAACTGTTTTTT. The full variable domain, in which reference TRBV9 and TRBJ1-4 provide the parts outside the CDR3, is DSGVTQTPKHLITATGQRVTLRCSPRSGDLSVYWYQQSLDQGLQFLIQYYNGEERAKGNILERFSAQQFPDLHSELNLSSLELGDSALYFCASSVEGTGGEKLFFGSGTQLSVL.

This chain joins TRBV5-1 and TRBJ2-6, with D perhaps TRBD1 (5 bases). The V gene's germline CDR1 is SGHRS and CDR2 YFSETQ. CDR3 length equals 16 residues. Trimming removed 2 bases at V and 1 base at J, with 10 bases between. This CDR3 reads CASSFGPGSGANVLTF. CDR3 coding DNA: TGCGCCAGCAGCTTCGGCCCAGGGTCTGGGGCCAACGTCCTGACTTTC.